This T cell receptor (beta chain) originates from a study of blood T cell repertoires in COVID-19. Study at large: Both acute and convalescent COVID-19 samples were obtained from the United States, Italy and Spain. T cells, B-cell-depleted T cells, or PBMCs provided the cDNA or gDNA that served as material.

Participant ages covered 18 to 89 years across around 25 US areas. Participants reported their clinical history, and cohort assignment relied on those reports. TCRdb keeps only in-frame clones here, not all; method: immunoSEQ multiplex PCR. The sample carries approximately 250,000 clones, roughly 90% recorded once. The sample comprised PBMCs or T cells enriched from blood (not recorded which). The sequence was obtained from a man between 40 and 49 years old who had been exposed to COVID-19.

CDR3 DNA: TGTGCCAGCAGTGAGAGGACTAGCAGCACATACGAGCAGTACTTC. Translation: CASSERTSSTYEQYF. V and J are TRBV27 and TRBJ2-7; 8 positions match TRBD2. The CDR3 extends over 15 amino acids. Germline lookup yields CDR1 MNHEY and CDR2 SMNVEV (reference sequence). The V segment lost 5 bases and the J segment 4 bases; nucleotides outside the gene matches: 10.